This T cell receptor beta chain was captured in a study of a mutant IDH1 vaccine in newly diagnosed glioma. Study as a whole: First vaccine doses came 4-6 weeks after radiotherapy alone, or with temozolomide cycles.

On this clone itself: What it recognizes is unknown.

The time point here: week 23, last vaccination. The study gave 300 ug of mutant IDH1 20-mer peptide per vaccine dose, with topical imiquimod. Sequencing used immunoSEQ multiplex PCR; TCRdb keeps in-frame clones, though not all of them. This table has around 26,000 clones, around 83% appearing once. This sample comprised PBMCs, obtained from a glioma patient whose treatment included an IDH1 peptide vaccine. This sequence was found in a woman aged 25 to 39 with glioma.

The CDR3 spells CASSPQGRGTEAFF. CDR3 nucleotides: TGTGCCAGCAGTCCTCAAGGAAGGGGCACTGAAGCTTTCTTT. The J gene is TRBJ1-1, the V gene TRBV25-1, with D perhaps TRBD1 (5 bases). Germline CDR1 MGHDK, CDR2 SYGVNS. V lost 5 bases and J lost 4, with 14 bases in between. The CDR3 runs 14 residues.